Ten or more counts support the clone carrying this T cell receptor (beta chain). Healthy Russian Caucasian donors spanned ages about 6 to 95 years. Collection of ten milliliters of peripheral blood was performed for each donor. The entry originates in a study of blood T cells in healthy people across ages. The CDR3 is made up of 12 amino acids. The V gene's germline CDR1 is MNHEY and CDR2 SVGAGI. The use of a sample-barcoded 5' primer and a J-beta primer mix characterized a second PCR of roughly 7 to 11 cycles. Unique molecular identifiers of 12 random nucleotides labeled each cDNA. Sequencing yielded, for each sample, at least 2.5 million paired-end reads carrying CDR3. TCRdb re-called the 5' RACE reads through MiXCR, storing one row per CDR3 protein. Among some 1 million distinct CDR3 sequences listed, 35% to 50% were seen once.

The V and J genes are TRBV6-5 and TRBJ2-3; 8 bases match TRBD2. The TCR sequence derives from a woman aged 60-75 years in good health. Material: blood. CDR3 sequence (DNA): TGTGTTAGCGGGGCGAACACAGATACGCAGTATTTT. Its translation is CVSGANTDTQYF.